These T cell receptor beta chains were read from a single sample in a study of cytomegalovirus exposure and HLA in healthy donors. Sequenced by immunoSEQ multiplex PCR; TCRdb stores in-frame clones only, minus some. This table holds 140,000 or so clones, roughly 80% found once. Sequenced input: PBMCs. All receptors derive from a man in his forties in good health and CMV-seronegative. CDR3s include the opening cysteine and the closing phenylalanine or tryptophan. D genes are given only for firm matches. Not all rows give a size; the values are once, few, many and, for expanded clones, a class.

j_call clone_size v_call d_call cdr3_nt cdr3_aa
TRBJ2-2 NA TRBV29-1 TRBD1 TGCAGCGTTGATAAGGGGGCCGTCGGGGAGCTGTTTTTT CSVDKGAVGELFF
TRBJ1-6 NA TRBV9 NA TGTGCCAGCAGCGGCAGGGAGGGAAGACCCCTCCACTTT CASSGREGRPLHF
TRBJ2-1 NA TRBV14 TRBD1 TGTGCCAGCAGCCGACACAGGGGCCATGAGCAGTTCTTC CASSRHRGHEQFF
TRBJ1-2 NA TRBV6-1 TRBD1 TGTGCCAGCAGTGAAGGGACAGGGTTCGGCTACACCTTC CASSEGTGFGYTF
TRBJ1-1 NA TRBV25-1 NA TGTGCCAGCAGTGTAGTTTCTTGGGGGCCGATGGGCTTT CASSVVSWGPMGF
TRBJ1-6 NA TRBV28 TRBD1 TGTGCCACTACAGGGGAAACGTTCTCACCCCTCCACTTT CATTGETFSPLHF
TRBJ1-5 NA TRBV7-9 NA TGTGCCAGCAGTACAGGGAATCAGCCCCAGCATTTT CASSTGNQPQHF
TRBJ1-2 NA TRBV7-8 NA TGTGCCAGCAGCCGTGGGGGGGACTATGGCTACACCTTC CASSRGGDYGYTF
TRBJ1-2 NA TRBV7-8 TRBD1 TGTGCCAGCAGCTTGGGGACAGATTCTGGCTACACCTTC CASSLGTDSGYTF
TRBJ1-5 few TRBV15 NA TGTGCCACCAGTACAGGGTATAATCAGCCCCAGCATTTT CATSTGYNQPQHF
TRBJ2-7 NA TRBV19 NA TGTGCCAGTAGTATTGGGGCAAACGAGCAGTACTTC CASSIGANEQYF
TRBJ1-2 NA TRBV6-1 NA TGTGCCAGCAGTGAACAGAACTATGGCTACACCTTC CASSEQNYGYTF
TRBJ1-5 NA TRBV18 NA TGTGCCAGCTCACGTGTCAGATCCCCAGATCAGCCCCAGCATTTT CASSRVRSPDQPQHF
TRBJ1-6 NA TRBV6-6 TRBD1 TGTGCCAGCAGTGGAGGAAGGACAGGGGATTCACCCCTCCACTTT CASSGGRTGDSPLHF
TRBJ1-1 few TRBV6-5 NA TGTGCCAGCAGTTTGGGCAGGGCGGGGACTGAAGCTTTCTTT CASSLGRAGTEAFF
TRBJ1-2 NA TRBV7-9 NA TGTGCCAGCAGCCGTTTGTCGGAGGGTAGGAATGGCTACACCTTC CASSRLSEGRNGYTF
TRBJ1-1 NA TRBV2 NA TGTGCCAGCAGTGAAACAGATCTGAACACTGAAGCTTTCTTT CASSETDLNTEAFF
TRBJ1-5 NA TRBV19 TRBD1 TGTGCCACACACGGAGGGACAGAGGGAGGCAATCAGCCCCAGCATTTT CATHGGTEGGNQPQHF
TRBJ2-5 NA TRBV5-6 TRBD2 TGTGCCAGCACCCACGGGACTAGCGGGGAGAAGACCCAGTACTTC CASTHGTSGEKTQYF
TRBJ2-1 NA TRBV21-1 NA TGTGCCAGCAGCCTCCGGGAACCCGGGGAGCAGTTCTTC CASSLREPGEQFF
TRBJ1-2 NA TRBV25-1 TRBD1 TGTGCCAGCAGTGATCCAGGGGGATCGAATAATTATGGCTACACCTTC CASSDPGGSNNYGYTF
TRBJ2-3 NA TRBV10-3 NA TGTGCCATCAGAACGGGGGTGGGTGGCACAGATACGCAGTATTTT CAIRTGVGGTDTQYF
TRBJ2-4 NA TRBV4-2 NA TGTGCCAGCAGCCCGTCGGGGGACCTTGCCAAAAACATTCAGTACTTC CASSPSGDLAKNIQYF
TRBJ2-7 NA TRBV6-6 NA TGTGCCAGCAGGACTACAGGGAGAATCTACGAGCAGTACTTC CASRTTGRIYEQYF
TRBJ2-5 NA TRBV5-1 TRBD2 TGCGCCAGCAGCCGAGGGACTAGCGGCCAAGAGACCCAGTACTTC CASSRGTSGQETQYF
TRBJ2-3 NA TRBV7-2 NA TGTGCCAGCAGCTTGGCTGGTACCACAGATACGCAGTATTTT CASSLAGTTDTQYF
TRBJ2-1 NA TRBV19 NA TGTGCCAGTGGTGCGCTTGGCAATGAGCAGTTCTTC CASGALGNEQFF
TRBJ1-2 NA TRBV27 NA TGTGCCAGCAGTTTATCTCCAGGGTTTACTTATTACACCTTC CASSLSPGFTYYTF
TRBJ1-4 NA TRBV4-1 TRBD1 TGCGCCAGCAGTCAGCGGGACAGGGGGGAAAAACTGTTTTTT CASSQRDRGEKLFF
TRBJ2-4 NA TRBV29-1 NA TGCAGCGTTGAAATACAGGCCAAAAACATTCAGTACTTC CSVEIQAKNIQYF
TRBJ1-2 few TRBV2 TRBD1 TGTGCCAGCAGCCTAGGAGGGACAGGCGGGCATGGCTACACCTTC CASSLGGTGGHGYTF
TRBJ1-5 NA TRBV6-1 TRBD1 TGTGCCAGCAGTGAAGCGGAAAGGGGGCATCAGCCCCAGCATTTT CASSEAERGHQPQHF
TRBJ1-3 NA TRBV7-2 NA TGTGCCAGCAGCTTAACTCAGACTCCGGGAAACACCATATATTTT CASSLTQTPGNTIYF
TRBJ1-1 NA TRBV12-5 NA TGTGCTAGTAACCGTCCAGATGAAGCTTTCTTT CASNRPDEAFF
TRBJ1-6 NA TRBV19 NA TGTGCCACTAAGGTGTCCGGGGGTTCACCCCTCCACTTT CATKVSGGSPLHF
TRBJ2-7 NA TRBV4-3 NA TGCGCCAGCAGCCAAGGGCGCGGCAGCTACGAGCAGTACTTC CASSQGRGSYEQYF
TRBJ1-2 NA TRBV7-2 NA TGTGCCAGCAGCTTAGCGCAAATGAGAAACTATGGCTACACCTTC CASSLAQMRNYGYTF
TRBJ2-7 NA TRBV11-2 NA TGTGCCAGCAGCATTTATCAGGGATCCGAGCAGTACTTC CASSIYQGSEQYF
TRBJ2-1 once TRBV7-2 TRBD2 TGTGCCAGCAGCTTAGTAGCGGGGGGGCTCAATGAGCAGTTCTTC CASSLVAGGLNEQFF
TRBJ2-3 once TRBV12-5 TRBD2 TGTGCTAGTGCCGCTAGCGGGAGGACAGATACGCAGTATTTT CASAASGRTDTQYF
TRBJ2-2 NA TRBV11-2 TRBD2 TGTGCCAGCAGCTCGGGACTAGCGGGGGGCGGGGAGCTGTTTTTT CASSSGLAGGGELFF
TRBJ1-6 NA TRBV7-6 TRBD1 TGTGCCAGCAGCTGGACAGGGGACGGGAATTCACCCCTCCACTTT CASSWTGDGNSPLHF
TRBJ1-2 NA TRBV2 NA TGTGCCAGCAGTGGTAGAGGGATGCGCTATGGCTACACCTTC CASSGRGMRYGYTF
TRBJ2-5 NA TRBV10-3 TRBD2 TGTGCCATCAGGGGACTAGCGGGGGGCCTGGAGACCCAGTACTTC CAIRGLAGGLETQYF
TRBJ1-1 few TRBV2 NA TGTGCCAGCAGTGCACAGGGCACTGAAGCTTTCTTT CASSAQGTEAFF
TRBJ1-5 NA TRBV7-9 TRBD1 TGTGCCAGCAGCCCCCAGGGGGGTCAGCCCCAGCATTTT CASSPQGGQPQHF
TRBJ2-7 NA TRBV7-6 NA TGTGCCAGCAGCCCACAGGTTGTAGTCGACGAGCAGTACTTC CASSPQVVVDEQYF
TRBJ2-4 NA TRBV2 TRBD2 TGTGCCAGCAGTGTTTTGGGACTAGCGGGGGGGATTCAGTACTTC CASSVLGLAGGIQYF